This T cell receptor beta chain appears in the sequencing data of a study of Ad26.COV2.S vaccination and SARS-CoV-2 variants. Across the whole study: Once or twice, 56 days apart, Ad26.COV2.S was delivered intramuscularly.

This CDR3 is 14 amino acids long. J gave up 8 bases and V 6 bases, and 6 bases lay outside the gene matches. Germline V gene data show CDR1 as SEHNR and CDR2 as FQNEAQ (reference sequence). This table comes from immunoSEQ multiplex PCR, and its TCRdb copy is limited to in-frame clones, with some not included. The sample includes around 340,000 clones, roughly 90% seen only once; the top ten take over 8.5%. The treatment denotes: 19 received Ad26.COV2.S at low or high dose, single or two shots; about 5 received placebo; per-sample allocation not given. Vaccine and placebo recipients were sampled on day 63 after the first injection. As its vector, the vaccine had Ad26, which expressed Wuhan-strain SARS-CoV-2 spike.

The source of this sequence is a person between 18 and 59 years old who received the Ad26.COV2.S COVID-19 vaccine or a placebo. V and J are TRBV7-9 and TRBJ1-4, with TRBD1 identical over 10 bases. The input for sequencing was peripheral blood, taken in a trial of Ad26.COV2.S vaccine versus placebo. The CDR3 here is CASSFGQGVEKLFF. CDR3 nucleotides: TGTGCCAGCAGTTTCGGACAGGGGGTCGAAAAACTGTTTTTT.